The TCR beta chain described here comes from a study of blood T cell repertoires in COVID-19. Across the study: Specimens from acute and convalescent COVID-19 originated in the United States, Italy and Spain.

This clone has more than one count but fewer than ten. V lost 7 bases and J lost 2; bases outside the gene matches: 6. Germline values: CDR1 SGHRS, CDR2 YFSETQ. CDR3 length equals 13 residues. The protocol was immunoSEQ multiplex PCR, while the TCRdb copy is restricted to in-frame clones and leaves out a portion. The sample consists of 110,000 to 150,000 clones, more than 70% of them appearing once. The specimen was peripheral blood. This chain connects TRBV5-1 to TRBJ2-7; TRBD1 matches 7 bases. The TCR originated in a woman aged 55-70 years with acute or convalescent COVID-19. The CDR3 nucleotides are TGCGCCAGCCGCCGGGACAGCGCCTACGAGCAGTACTTC. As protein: CASRRDSAYEQYF.